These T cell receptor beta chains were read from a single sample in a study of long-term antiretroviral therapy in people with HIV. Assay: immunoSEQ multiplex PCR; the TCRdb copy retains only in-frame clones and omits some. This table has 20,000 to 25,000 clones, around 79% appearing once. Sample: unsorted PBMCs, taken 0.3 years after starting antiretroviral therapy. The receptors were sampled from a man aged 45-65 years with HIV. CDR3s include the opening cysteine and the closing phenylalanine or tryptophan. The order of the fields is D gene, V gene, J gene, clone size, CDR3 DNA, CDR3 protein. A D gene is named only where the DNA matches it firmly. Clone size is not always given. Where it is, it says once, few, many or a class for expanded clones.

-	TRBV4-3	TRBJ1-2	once	TGCGCCAGCAGCCCCCAGCACGATTACTACTATGGCTACACCTTC	CASSPQHDYYYGYTF
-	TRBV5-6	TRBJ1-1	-	TGTGCCAGCAGCTTTGAGGCGAGGACTCGAGCTTTCTTT	CASSFEARTRAFF
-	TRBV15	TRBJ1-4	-	TGTGCCACCAGCAGAGATATAGGGACCCCAAATGAAAAACTGTTTTTT	CATSRDIGTPNEKLFF
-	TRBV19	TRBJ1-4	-	TGTGCCAGTAGTAAACGGGACATCTCAACTAATGAAAAACTGTTTTTT	CASSKRDISTNEKLFF
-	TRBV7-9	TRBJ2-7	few	TGTGCCAGCAGCTTATCGTCCGACGGGGCCCTCTTTTACTTC	CASSLSSDGALFYF
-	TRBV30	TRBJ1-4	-	TGTGCCTGGTCCCATCTGAACCCCGCAGGAAAACTGTTTTTT	CAWSHLNPAGKLFF
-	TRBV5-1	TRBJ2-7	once	TGCGCCAGCAGCTTGATGGCAGGGCCCTACGAGCAGTACTTC	CASSLMAGPYEQYF
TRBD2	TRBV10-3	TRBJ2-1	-	TGTGCCATCAGTGAGTCGATTCTAGCCCTTCTACTAGCGGGGGGGCCCAGTCCCAATGAGCAGTTCTTC	CAISESILALLLAGGPSPNEQFF
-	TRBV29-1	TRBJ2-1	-	TGCAGCGTTGAAGTAGCAGGCGGGAATGAGCAGTTCTTC	CSVEVAGGNEQFF
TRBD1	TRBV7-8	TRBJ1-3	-	TGTGCCAGCAGCTTAGTAGGGGCAGGGGGCGATTTTGGAAACACCATATATTTT	CASSLVGAGGDFGNTIYF
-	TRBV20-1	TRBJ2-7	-	TGCAGTGCAGGAGGGGGCACCCGACAGTACTTC	CSAGGGTRQYF
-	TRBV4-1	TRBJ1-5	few	TGCGCCAGCAGCCAAGATCAGGGGCATGGCTTCAATCAGCCCCAGCATTTT	CASSQDQGHGFNQPQHF
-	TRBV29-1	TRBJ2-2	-	TGCAGCGTTGAGTACAGGGCCTGGCCCGGGGAGCTGTTTTTT	CSVEYRAWPGELFF
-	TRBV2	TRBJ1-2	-	TGTGCCAGCAGGATACGACAGCGGGACTATGGCTACACCTTC	CASRIRQRDYGYTF
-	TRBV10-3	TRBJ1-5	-	TGTGCCATCAGTGAGTCGGACATTAGCAATCAGCCCCAGCATTTT	CAISESDISNQPQHF
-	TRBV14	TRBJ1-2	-	TGTGCCAGCAGCGCGGGGGTTAACTATGGCTACACCTTC	CASSAGVNYGYTF
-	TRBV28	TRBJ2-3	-	TGTGCCAGCAGTCCCATGGGGGGCCTGAATACGCAGTATTTT	CASSPMGGLNTQYF
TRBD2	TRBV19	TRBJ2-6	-	TGTGCCAGTAGTCAGAGGACTAGCAGCTCTGGGGCCAACGTCCTGACTTTC	CASSQRTSSSGANVLTF
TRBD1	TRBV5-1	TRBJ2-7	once	TGCGCCAGCAGCTTGGTCCCCGGACAGGCAAGCTCCTACGAGCAGTACTTC	CASSLVPGQASSYEQYF
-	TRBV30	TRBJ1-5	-	TGTGCCTGGAGTACAGGGAACTACAATCAGCCCCAGCATTTT	CAWSTGNYNQPQHF
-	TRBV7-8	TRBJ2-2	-	TGTGCCAGCAGCTTAAATATAGGAACGAACACCGGGGAGCTGTTTTTT	CASSLNIGTNTGELFF
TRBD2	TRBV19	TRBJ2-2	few	TGTGCCAGTAGTCCCTACCATCAGGGAGGGATGGGGGAGCTGTTTTTT	CASSPYHQGGMGELFF
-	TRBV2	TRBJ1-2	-	TGTGCCAGCGAGACCCTGGACAGTACTAACTATGGCTACACCTTC	CASETLDSTNYGYTF
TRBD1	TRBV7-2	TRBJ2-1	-	TGTGCCAGCAGCTATCCGGGACAGGGGGCGTTCAACTCCTACAATGAGCAGTTCTTC	CASSYPGQGAFNSYNEQFF
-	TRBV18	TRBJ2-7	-	TGTGCCAGCTCAGCGTCTCTCGAGCAGTACTTC	CASSASLEQYF
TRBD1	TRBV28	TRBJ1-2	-	TGTGCCAGCAGTGTCTTTAGGACAGGGGGCGGCTATGGCTACACCTTC	CASSVFRTGGGYGYTF
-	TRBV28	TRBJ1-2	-	TGTGCCGGGGGGAGGGCAGGGCCGGTAACGGATGGCTACACCTTC	CAGGRAGPVTDGYTF
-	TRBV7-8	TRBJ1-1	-	TGTGCCAGCAGCCCACGGGGATACCCCACTGAAGCTTTCTTT	CASSPRGYPTEAFF
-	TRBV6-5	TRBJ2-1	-	TGTGCCAGCAGTTACTCGAATTTGGAGGAGCAGTTCTTC	CASSYSNLEEQFF
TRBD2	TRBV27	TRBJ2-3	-	TGTGCCAGCAGTTTAGGGGGGGGGTACACAGATACGCAGTATTTT	CASSLGGGYTDTQYF
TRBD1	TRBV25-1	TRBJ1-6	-	TGTGCCAGCGGGCGGGACAGCTATTCACCCCTCCACTTT	CASGRDSYSPLHF
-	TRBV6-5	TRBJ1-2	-	TGTGCCAGCAGACTACTTCAAATAGGTGGCTACACCTTC	CASRLLQIGGYTF
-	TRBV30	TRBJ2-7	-	TGTGCCTCTTTTTCCCCGGGGGCAGTGTCCTACGAGCAGTACTTC	CASFSPGAVSYEQYF
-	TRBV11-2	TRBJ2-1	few	TGTGCCAGCAGCTTAGTAAGGAACAATGAGCAGTTCTTC	CASSLVRNNEQFF
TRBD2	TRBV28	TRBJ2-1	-	TGTGCCAGCAGTTTAAGCGGGGGGACGTTCAATGAGCAGTTCTTC	CASSLSGGTFNEQFF
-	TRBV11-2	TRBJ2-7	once	TGTGCCAGCAGCGTCGGCAGGGCCTTTTACGAGCAGTACTTC	CASSVGRAFYEQYF
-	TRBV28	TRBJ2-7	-	TGTGCCTCGTGGGGGGCCTACGAGCAGTACTTC	CASWGAYEQYF
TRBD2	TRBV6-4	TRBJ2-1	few	TGTGCCAGCAGCAGGACTAGCGGGAGTGTAGATGAGCAGTTCTTC	CASSRTSGSVDEQFF
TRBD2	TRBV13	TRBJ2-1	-	TGTGCCAGCAGCCACGGGACTAGCGGGAGGAATGAGCAGTTCTTC	CASSHGTSGRNEQFF
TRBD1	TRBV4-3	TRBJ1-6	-	TGCGCCAGCAGCCAAGATTGGCAGGGGGCTTCACCCCTCCACTTT	CASSQDWQGASPLHF
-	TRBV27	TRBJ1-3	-	TGTGCCAGCAGTCTATCCAACCGGGGCCTTGGAAACACCATATATTTT	CASSLSNRGLGNTIYF
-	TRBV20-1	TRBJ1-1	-	TGCAGTGCTAAAACCGGGACAGAAGCTTTCTTT	CSAKTGTEAFF
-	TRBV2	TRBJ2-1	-	TGTGCCAGCAGTGATGGCGAATACAATGAGCAGTTCTTC	CASSDGEYNEQFF
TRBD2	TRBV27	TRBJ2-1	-	TGTGCCAGCAGTTTCCCTGGACTAGCGGAGAATGAGCAGTTCTTC	CASSFPGLAENEQFF
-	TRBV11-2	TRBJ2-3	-	TGTGCCAGCAGCTCGACCGAGGGCCCAGATACGCAGTATTTT	CASSSTEGPDTQYF
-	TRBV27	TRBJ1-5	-	TGTGCCAGCAGTTTAAGTCCCAATCAGCCCCAGCATTTT	CASSLSPNQPQHF
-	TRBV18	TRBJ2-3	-	TGTGCCAGCTCACCGGCTGCCCTCCTTGGGACAGATACGCAGTATTTT	CASSPAALLGTDTQYF
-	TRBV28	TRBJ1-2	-	TGTGCCAGCAGTTCGTACTATGGGAGGGGCGCCGGCTATGGCTACACCTTC	CASSSYYGRGAGYGYTF
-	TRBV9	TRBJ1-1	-	TGTGCCAGCAGCGTAGTGTTGGGCCCTGAAGCTTTCTTT	CASSVVLGPEAFF
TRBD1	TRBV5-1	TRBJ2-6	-	TGCGCCAGCACCCGCGGGGACAGGGGATTTTCTGGGGCCAACGTCCTGACTTTC	CASTRGDRGFSGANVLTF